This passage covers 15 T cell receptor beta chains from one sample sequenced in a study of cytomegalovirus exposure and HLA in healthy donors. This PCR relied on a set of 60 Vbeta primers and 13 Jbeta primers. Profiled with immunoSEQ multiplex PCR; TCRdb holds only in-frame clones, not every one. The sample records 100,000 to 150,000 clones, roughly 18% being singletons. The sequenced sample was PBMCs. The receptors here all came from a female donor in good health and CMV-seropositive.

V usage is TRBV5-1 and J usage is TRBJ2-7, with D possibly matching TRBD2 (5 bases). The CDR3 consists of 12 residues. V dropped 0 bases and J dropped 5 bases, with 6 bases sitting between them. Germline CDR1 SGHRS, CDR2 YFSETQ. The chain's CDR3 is CASSLAGNEQYF. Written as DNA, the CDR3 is TGCGCCAGCAGCTTGGCCGGGAACGAGCAGTACTTC.

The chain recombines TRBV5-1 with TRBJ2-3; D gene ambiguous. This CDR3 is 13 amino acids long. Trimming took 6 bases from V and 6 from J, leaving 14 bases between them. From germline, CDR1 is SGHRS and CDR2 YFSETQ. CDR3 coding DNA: TGCGCCAGCAACAAGCTTGGAGAGGATACGCAGTATTTT. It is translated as CASNKLGEDTQYF.

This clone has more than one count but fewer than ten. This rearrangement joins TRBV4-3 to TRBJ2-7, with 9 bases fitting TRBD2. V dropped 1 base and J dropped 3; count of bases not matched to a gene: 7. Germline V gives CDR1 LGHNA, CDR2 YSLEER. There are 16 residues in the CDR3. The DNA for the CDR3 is TGCGCCAGCAGCCAAGTGGGACTAGCTCCAAACTACGAGCAGTACTTC. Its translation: CASSQVGLAPNYEQYF.

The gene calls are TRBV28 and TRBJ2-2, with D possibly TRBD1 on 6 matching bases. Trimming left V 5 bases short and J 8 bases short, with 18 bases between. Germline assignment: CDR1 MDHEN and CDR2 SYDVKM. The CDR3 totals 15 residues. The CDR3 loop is CASSNYRVQWGELFF. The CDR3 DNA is TGTGCCAGCAGTAATTACAGGGTCCAATGGGGGGAGCTGTTTTTT.

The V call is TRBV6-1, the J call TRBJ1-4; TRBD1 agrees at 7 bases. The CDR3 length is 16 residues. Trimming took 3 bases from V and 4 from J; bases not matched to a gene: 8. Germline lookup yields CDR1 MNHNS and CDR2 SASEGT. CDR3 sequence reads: CASSDQQGTFNEKLFF. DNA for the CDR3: TGTGCCAGCAGTGACCAACAGGGGACCTTTAATGAAAAACTGTTTTTT.

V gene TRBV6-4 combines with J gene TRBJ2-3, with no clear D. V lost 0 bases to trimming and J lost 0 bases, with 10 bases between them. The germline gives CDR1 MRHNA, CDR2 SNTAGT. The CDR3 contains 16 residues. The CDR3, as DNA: TGTGCCAGCAGTGACTCGTCCGCGGCTAGCACAGATACGCAGTATTTT. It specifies CASSDSSAASTDTQYF.

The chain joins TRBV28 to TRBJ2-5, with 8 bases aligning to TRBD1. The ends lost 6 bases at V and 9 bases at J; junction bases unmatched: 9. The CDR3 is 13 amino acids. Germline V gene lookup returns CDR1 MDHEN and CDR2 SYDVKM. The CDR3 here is CASRDRAPGAQYF. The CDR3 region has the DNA TGTGCCAGCAGGGACAGGGCCCCCGGGGCCCAGTACTTC.

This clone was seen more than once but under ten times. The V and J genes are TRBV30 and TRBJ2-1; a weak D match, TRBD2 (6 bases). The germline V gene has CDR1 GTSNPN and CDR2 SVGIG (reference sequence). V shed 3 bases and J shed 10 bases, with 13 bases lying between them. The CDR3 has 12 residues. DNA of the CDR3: TGTGCCTGGAGCCCTGGGGCGGGAGAGCAGTTCTTC. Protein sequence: CAWSPGAGEQFF.

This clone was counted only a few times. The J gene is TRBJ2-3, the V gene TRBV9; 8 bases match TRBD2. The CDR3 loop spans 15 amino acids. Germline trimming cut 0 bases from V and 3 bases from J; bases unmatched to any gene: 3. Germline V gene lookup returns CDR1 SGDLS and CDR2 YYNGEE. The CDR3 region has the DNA TGTGCCAGCAGCGTAGAGACGGGGGGGACAGATACGCAGTATTTT. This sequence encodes CASSVETGGTDTQYF.

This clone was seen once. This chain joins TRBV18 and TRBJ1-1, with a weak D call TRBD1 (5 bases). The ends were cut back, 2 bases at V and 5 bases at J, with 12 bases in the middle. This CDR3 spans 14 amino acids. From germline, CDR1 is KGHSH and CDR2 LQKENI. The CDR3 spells CASSPNSGGTEAFF. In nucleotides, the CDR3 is TGTGCCAGCTCACCAAACTCGGGGGGTACTGAAGCTTTCTTT.

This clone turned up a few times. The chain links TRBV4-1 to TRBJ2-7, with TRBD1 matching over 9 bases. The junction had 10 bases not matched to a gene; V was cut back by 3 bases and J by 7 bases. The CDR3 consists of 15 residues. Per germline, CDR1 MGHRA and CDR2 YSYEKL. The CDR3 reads CASSQTQGAIWEQYF. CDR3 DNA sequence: TGCGCCAGCAGCCAGACACAGGGGGCGATATGGGAGCAGTACTTC.

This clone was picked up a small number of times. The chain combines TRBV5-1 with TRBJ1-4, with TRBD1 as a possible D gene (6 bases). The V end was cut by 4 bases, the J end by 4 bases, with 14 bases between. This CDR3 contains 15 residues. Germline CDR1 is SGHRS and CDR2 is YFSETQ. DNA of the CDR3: TGCGCCAGCAGCCCGGGGGGGGCGAATAATGAAAAACTGTTTTTT. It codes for CASSPGGANNEKLFF.

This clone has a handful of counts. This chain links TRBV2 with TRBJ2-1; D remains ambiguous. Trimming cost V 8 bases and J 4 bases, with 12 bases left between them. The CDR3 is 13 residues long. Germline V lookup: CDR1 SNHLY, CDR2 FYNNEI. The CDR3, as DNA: TGTGCCAGCGGGCCCTCAGAGTACAATGAGCAGTTCTTC. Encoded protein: CASGPSEYNEQFF.

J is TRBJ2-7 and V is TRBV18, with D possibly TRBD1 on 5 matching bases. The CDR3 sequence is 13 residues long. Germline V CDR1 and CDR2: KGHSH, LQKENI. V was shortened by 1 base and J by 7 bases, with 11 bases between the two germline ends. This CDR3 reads CASSPLGALEQYF. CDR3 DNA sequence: TGTGCCAGCTCACCACTAGGGGCCCTGGAGCAGTACTTC.

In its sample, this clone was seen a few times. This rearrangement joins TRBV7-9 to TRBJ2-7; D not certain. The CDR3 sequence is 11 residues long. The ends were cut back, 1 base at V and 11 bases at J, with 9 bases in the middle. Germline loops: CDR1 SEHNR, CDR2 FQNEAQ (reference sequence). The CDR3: CASSLGPQEYF. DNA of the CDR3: TGTGCCAGCAGCTTAGGACCCCAGGAGTACTTC.